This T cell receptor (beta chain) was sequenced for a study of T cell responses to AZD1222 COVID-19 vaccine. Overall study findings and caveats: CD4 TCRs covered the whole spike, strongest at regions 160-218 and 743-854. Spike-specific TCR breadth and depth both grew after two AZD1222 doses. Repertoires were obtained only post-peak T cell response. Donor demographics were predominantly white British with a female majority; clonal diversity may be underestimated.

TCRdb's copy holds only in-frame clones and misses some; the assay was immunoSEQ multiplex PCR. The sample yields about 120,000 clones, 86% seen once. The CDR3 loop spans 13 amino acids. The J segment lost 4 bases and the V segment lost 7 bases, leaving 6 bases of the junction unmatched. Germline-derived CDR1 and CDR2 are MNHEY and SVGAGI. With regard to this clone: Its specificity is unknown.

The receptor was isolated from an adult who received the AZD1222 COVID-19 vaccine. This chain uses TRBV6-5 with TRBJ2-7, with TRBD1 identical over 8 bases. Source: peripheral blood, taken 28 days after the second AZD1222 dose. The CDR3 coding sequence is TGTGCCAGCACAGGGACAGGTTTATACGAGCAGTACTTC. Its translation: CASTGTGLYEQYF.